This TCR beta chain comes out of a study of T-cell reconstitution after alpha-beta-depleted transplantation in children. Unique molecular identifiers featured in how the TCRbeta library was prepared. MiXCR was run by TCRdb on the PCR reads, yielding one entry per CDR3 protein. This table has fewer than 450,000 distinct CDR3 sequences, 15% to 20% appearing once. Germline CDR1 is MGHRA and CDR2 is YSYEKL. The germline V and J ends were trimmed by 5 bases and 6 bases, with 16 bases remaining between them. The CDR3 totals 14 residues. V usage is TRBV4-1 and J usage is TRBJ1-1; no clear D gene. Sequencing was performed on PBMCs, mostly from graft donor cells, taken 360 days after TCRalphabeta/CD19-depleted stem cell transplant. This clonotype was obtained from a male patient between 2 and 10 years old who had a stem cell transplant for acute lymphoblastic leukemia, so the T cells may come from the graft donor. This CDR3 is CASSAGGGFAEAFF. The CDR3 DNA is TGCGCCAGCAGCGCAGGCGGAGGATTCGCTGAAGCTTTCTTT.